In this sample, the clone carrying this T cell receptor (beta chain) turned up a few times. Its antigen is not known. This sample stems from a study of blood T cells in healthy people across ages. Study-wide points: Per million T cells, TCR beta diversity dropped roughly linearly as age increased.

The authors ran a second PCR of roughly 7 to 11 cycles using a sample-barcoded 5' primer and a J-beta primer mix. Per sample, CDR3-containing paired-end reads numbered at least 2.5 million. TCRdb analysed the 5' RACE reads with MiXCR anew, one entry per CDR3 protein. In the table there are a few hundred thousand distinct CDR3 sequences, roughly half of which are singletons. The germline V gene encodes CDR1 SGHTA and CDR2 FQGNSA. The CDR3 has 14 residues. The material sequenced was blood. This chain connects TRBV7-2 to TRBJ2-7, with D possibly TRBD1 on 6 matching bases. The end of the DNA aligns better with TRBJ2-5, so the J call may be wrong. The receptor comes from a man between 60 and 70 years old in good health. The CDR3 sequence is CASSLDRAGETQYF. Here the CDR3 DNA reads TGTGCCAGCAGCTTAGACAGGGCTGGCGAGACCCAGTACTTC.